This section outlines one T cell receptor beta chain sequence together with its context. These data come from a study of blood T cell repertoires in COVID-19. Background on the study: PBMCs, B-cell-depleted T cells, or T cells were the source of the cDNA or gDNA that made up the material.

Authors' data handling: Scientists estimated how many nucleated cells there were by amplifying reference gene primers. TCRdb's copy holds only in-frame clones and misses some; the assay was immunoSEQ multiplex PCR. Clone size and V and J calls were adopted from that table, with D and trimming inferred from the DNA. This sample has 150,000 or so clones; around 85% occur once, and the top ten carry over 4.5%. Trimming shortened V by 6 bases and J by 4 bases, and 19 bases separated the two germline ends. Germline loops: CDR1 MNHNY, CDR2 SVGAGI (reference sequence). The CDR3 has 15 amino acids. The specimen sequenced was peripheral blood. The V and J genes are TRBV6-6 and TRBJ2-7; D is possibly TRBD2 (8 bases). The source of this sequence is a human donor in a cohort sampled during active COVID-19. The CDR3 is CASSPGRGQGYEQYF. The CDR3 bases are TGTGCCAGCAGCCCCGGGAGGGGGCAAGGGTACGAGCAGTACTTC.